The entry below describes one T cell receptor beta chain. Its antigen remains unidentified. The sample comes from a study of post-analysis software for immune sequencing data. Study background: The study covered relapsing-remitting, secondary progressive and progressive-relapsing courses of multiple sclerosis.

Prepared TCR beta cDNA libraries contained unique molecular identifiers. T cells, roughly 1 to 10 million of them, yielded roughly 550,000 cDNA molecules. TCRdb re-derived calls from the PCR reads in MiXCR, one entry per CDR3 protein. The sample lists 750,000 to 900,000 distinct CDR3 sequences, about 45% occurring once. V trimming: 1 base; J trimming: 4 bases; junction bases outside the gene matches: 5. This CDR3 region has 14 residues. Germline V gene data show CDR1 as SGHRS and CDR2 as YFSETQ. Study-wide results and limits: Clustering by F measure revealed strong co-clustering among samples prepared together in one batch. Those with multiple sclerosis, the patient group, showed significantly lower normalized Chao1 diversity than controls. Included in a set of a handful of TRBV segments more frequent in patients than controls were TRBV5-6, TRBV5-1 and TRBV20-1.

The rearrangement links TRBV5-1 to TRBJ2-7, with 7 nucleotides matching TRBD2. Sequenced sample: blood. This clonotype was sampled from a girl aged 5-17 years with multiple sclerosis. Here the CDR3 DNA reads TGCGCCAGCAGCTTGTCGGGAGGAGTTTACGAGCAGTACTTC. It translates to CASSLSGGVYEQYF.